This T cell receptor beta chain was sequenced in a study of T cells after yellow fever vaccination. Overall study findings and caveats: Researchers cautioned that FACS-sorted repertoires could harbor abundant clonotypes contaminating from the bulk population. Clones from primary vaccination mostly reappeared after the booster (roughly 95% CD4, around 90% CD8).

Germline CDR1 DFQATT, CDR2 SNEGSKA (reference sequence). The CDR3 sequence is 12 residues long. The V end lost 7 bases, the J end lost 2 bases, and 9 bases lay between the germline ends. This clonotype appeared many times. Its antigen remains unidentified. For TCR, cDNA came from 5'RACE template switching, which added a universal primer site and UMIs. Each CDR3 protein gets one entry after TCRdb re-called the 5' RACE reads with MiXCR. The sample consists of about 240,000 distinct CDR3 sequences, less than 9% of them appearing once. The TCR sequence derives from a man aged 25 to 45 who received the YFV17D yellow fever vaccine. The chain uses TRBV20-1 and TRBJ1-3; D not resolved. The sequences come from CD4+ T cells sorted from PBMCs, collected 15 days after the yellow fever booster vaccination. CDR3 DNA sequence: TGCAGTGGCAGCACGGCTGGAAACACCATATATTTT. Encoded protein: CSGSTAGNTIYF.